This TCR beta chain was obtained from a study of read filtering for tumor transcriptome and immune sequencing. As for the study in general: The cohort had 17 to 20 men and about 15 women aged roughly 45 to 90, mean about 66 years. Study findings and constraints: IR-seq and RNA-seq agreed better without single-read clonotypes. About 80% of IR-seq clonotypes had one read, totaling around 3.4% of reads; RNA-seq: roughly 76% and 46%.

Many counts were recorded for this clonotype. Its matching antigen is unknown. From around 440 ng of RNA, a library with molecular barcoded alpha/delta and beta/gamma adaptors was made. One entry per CDR3 protein results from TCRdb running MiXCR on the reads. The top ten hold about 18% of the sample, which has 62,000 or so distinct CDR3 sequences, roughly 20% seen once. Sequenced sample: a population of CD138-negative cells sorted from bone marrow. This TCR came from a donor at least 40 years old with multiple myeloma.

CDR3 protein: CSAQREEVGEQFF. Here the CDR3 DNA reads TGCAGTGCTCAAAGAGAGGAGGTTGGAGAGCAGTTCTTC. The gene calls are TRBV20-1 and TRBJ2-1; D is possibly TRBD2 (5 bases). This CDR3 has 13 residues. The V end lost 5 bases, the J end lost 10 bases, and 18 bases lay between the germline ends. Germline lookup yields CDR1 DFQATT and CDR2 SNEGSKA (reference sequence).